Below, one T cell receptor beta chain is given with its context. This record comes from a study of blood T cell repertoires in COVID-19. The wider study: Italy, Spain and the United States were the sources of the convalescent and acute COVID-19 samples. T cells, B-cell-depleted T cells, or PBMCs provided the cDNA or gDNA that served as material.

V was clipped by 3 bases and J by 5 bases, with 8 bases between them. This CDR3 comprises 12 residues. Looked up from germline, CDR1 is SGHNT and CDR2 is YYREEE (reference sequence). Authors' processing steps: Estimates of nucleated cell counts were drawn from the amplification of reference gene primers. Sequenced by immunoSEQ multiplex PCR; TCRdb stores in-frame clones only, minus some. V and J calls and clone size are given by that table; D and trimming were obtained from the DNA. The table records roughly 65,000 clones, about four fifths of them present only once. The receptor was isolated from a human donor in a cohort sampled during active COVID-19. What was sequenced was peripheral blood. The chain combines TRBV5-4 with TRBJ1-2, with D maybe TRBD1 (5 bases). CDR3 protein: CASSSDIYGYTF. Written as DNA, the CDR3 is TGTGCCAGCAGCTCGGACATTTATGGCTACACCTTC.